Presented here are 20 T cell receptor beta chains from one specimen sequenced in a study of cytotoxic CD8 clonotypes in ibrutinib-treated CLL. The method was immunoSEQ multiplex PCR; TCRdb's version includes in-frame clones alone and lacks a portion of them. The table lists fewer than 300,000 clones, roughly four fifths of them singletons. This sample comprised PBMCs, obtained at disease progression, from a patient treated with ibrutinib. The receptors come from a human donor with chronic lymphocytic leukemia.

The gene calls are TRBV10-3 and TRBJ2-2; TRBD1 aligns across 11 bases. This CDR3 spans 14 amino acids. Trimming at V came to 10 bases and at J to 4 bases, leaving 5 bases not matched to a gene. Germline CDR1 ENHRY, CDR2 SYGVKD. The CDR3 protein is CATDRGLLTGELFF. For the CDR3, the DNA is TGTGCCACGGACAGGGGGCTTCTCACCGGGGAGCTGTTTTTT.

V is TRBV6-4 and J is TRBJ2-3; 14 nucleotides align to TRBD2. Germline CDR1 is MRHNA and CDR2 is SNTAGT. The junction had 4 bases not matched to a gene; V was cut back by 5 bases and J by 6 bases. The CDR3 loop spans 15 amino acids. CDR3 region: CASSPGLAGADTQYF. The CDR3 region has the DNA TGTGCCAGCAGTCCGGGACTAGCGGGAGCCGATACGCAGTATTTT.

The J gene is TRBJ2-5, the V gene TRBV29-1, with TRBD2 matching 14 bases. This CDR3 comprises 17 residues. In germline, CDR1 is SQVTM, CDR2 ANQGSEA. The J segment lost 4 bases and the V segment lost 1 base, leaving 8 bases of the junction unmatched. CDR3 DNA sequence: TGCAGCGTTGAAGGGGTGGGACTAGCGGGAGTGCGAGAGACCCAGTACTTC. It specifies CSVEGVGLAGVRETQYF.

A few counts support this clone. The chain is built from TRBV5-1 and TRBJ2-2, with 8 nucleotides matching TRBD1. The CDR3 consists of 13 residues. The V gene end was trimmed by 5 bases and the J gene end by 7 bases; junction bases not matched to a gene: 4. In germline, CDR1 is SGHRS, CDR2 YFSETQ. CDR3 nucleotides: TGCGCCAGCAGTCAGGGGGCTGGCGGGGAGCTGTTTTTT. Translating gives CASSQGAGGELFF. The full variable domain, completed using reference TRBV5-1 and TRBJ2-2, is KAGVTQTPRYLIKTRGQQVTLSCSPISGHRSVSWYQQTPGQGLQFLFEYFSETQRNKGNFPGRFSGRQFSNSRSEMNVSTLELGDSALYLCASSQGAGGELFFGEGSRLTVL.

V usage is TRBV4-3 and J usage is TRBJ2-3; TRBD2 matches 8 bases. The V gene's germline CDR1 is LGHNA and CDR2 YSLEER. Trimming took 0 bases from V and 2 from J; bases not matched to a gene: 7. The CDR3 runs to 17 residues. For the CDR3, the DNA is TGCGCCAGCAGCCAAGATCTTCCAGCGGGGGACACAGATACGCAGTATTTT. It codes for CASSQDLPAGDTDTQYF.

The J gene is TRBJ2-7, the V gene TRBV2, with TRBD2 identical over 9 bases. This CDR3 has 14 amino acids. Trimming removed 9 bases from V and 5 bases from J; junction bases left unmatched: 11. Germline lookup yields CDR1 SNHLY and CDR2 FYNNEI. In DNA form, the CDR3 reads TGTGCCAGTATTGCGGGGGGGCCCCATGACGAGCAGTACTTC. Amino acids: CASIAGGPHDEQYF. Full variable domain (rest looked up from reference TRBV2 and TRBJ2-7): EPEVTQTPSHQVTQMGQEVILRCVPISNHLYFYWYRQILGQKVEFLVSFYNNEISEKSEIFDDQFSVERPDGSNFTLKIRSTKLEDSAMYFCASIAGGPHDEQYFGPGTRLTVT.

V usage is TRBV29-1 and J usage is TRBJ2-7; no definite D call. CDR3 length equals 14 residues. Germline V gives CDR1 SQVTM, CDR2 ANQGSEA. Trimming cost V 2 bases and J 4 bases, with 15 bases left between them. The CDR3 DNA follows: TGCAGCGTTGAAACTGCCAGGCCCCCTTACGAGCAGTACTTC. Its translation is CSVETARPPYEQYF.

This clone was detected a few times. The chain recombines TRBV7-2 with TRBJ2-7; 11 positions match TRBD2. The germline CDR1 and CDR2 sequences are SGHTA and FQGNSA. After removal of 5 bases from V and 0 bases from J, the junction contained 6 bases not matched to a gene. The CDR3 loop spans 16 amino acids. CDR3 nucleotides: TGTGCCAGCAGCCCTAACGGACTAGCGGGCTCCTACGAGCAGTACTTC. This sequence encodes CASSPNGLAGSYEQYF.

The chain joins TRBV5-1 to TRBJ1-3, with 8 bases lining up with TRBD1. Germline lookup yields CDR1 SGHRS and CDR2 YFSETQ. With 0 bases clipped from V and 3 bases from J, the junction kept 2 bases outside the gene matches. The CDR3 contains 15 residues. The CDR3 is CASSLVTGVGNTIYF. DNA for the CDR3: TGCGCCAGCAGCTTGGTGACAGGGGTTGGAAACACCATATATTTT.

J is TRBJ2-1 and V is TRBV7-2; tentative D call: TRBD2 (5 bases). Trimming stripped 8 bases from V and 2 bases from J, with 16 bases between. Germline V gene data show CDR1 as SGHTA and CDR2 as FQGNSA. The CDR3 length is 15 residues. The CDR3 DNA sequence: TGTGCCAGCTCGTCGCGGCTAGCCCCCTACAATGAGCAGTTCTTC. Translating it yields CASSSRLAPYNEQFF.

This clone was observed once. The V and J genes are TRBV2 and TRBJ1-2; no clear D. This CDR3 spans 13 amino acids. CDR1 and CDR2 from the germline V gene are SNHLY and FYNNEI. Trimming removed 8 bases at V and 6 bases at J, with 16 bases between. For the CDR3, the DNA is TGTGCCAGCCTGGGAACGAGGACGAATGGCTACACCTTC. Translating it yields CASLGTRTNGYTF.

CDR3 region: CASSPYYNEQFF. As DNA, the CDR3 is TGTGCCAGCAGCCCTTACTACAATGAGCAGTTCTTC. This rearrangement joins TRBV14 to TRBJ2-1; D ambiguous. Trimming stripped 4 bases from V and 3 bases from J, with 4 bases between. The CDR3 has 12 amino acids. Germline V gives CDR1 SGHDN, CDR2 FVKESK.

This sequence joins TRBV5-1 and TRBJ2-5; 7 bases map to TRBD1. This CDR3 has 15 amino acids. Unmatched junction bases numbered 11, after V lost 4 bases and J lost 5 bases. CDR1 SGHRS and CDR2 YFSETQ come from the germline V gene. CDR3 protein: CASSPHGQDLETQYF. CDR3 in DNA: TGCGCCAGCAGCCCCCATGGACAGGATCTCGAGACCCAGTACTTC.

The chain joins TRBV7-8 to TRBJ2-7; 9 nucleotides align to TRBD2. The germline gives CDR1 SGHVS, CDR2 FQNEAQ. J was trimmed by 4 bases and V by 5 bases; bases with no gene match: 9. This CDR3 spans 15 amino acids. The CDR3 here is CASSPIAGVVYEQYF. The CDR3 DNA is TGTGCCAGCAGCCCAATAGCGGGAGTAGTGTACGAGCAGTACTTC.

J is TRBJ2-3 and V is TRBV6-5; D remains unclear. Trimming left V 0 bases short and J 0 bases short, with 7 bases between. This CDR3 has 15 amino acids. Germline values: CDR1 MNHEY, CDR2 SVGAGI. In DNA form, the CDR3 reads TGTGCCAGCAGTTACTCAGCAACCAGCACAGATACGCAGTATTTT. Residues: CASSYSATSTDTQYF.

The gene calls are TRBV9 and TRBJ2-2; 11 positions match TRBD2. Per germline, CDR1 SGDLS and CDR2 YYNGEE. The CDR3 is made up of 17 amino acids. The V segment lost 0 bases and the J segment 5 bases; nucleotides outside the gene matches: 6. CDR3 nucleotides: TGTGCCAGCAGCGTAGGAGGGCTAGCGGGAGGAACCGGGGAGCTGTTTTTT. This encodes CASSVGGLAGGTGELFF. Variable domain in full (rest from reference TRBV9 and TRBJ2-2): DSGVTQTPKHLITATGQRVTLRCSPRSGDLSVYWYQQSLDQGLQFLIQYYNGEERAKGNILERFSAQQFPDLHSELNLSSLELGDSALYFCASSVGGLAGGTGELFFGEGSRLTVL.

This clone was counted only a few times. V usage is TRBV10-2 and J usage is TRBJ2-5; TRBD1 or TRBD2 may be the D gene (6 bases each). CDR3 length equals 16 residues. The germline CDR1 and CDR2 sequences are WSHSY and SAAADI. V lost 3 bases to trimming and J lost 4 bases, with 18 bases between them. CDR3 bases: TGCGCCAGCAGTGACGTGTTAGGGGGGAAGGGAGAGACCCAGTACTTC. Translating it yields CASSDVLGGKGETQYF.

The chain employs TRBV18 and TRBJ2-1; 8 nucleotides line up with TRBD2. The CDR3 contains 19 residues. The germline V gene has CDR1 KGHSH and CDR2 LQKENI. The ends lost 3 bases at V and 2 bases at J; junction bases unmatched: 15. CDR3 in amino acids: CASSPLTGSGSFTYNEQFF. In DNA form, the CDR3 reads TGTGCCAGCTCACCCCTTACTGGGAGCGGGAGTTTCACCTACAATGAGCAGTTCTTC.

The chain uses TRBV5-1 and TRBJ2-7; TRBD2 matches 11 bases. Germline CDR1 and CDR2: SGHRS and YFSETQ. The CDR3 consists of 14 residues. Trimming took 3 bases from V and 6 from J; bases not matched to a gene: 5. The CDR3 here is CASSYTSGRTEQYF. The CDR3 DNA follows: TGCGCCAGCAGCTACACTAGCGGGAGAACCGAGCAGTACTTC.

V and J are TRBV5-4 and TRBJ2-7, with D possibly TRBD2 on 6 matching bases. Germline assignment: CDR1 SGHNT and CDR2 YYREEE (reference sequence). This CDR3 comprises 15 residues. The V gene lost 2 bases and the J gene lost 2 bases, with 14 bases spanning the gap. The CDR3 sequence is CASSFVTGAAYEQYF. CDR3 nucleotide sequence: TGTGCCAGCAGCTTTGTTACGGGAGCAGCCTACGAGCAGTACTTC.